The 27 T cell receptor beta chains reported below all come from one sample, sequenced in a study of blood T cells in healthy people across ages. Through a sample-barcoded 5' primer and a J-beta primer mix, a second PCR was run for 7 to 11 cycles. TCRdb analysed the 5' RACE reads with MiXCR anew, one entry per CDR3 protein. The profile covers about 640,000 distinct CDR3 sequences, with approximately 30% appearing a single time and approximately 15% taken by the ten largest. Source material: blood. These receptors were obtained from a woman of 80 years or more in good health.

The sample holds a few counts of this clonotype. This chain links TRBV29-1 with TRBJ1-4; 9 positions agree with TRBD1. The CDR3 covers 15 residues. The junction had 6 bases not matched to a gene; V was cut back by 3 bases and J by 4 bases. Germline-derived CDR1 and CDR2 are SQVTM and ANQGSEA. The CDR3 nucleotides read TGCAGCGTTGAGGGAAGGGGACAGGGTAATGAAAAACTGTTTTTT. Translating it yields CSVEGRGQGNEKLFF.

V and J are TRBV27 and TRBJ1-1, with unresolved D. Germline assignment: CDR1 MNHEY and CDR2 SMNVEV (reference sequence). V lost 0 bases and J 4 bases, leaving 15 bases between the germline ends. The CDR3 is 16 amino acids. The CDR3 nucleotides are TGTGCCAGCAGTTTATCGCCATCCTGGATCGTCACTGAAGCTTTCTTT. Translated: CASSLSPSWIVTEAFF.

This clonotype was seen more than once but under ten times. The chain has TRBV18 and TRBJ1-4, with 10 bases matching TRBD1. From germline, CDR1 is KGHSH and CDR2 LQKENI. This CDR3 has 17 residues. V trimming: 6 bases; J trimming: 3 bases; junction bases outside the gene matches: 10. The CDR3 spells CASSQARQGASNEKLFF. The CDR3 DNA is TGTGCCAGCTCCCAAGCCCGACAGGGGGCTTCTAATGAAAAACTGTTTTTT.

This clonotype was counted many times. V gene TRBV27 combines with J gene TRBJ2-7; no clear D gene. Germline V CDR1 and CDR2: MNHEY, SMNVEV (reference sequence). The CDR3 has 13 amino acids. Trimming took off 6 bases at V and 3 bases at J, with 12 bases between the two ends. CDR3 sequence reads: CASSLRSRYEQYF. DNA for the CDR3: TGTGCCAGCAGCCTAAGGTCCCGCTACGAGCAGTACTTC.

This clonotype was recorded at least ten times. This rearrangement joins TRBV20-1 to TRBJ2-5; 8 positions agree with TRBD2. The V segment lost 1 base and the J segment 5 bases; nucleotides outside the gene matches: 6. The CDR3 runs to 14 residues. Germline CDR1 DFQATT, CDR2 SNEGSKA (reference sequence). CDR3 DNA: TGCAGTGCTAGAGCCGGGGGGGTGGGGGAGACCCAGTACTTC. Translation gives CSARAGGVGETQYF.

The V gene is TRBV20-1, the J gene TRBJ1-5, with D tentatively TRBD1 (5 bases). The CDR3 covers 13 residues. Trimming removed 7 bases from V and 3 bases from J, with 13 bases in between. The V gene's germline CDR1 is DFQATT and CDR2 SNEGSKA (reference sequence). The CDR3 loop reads CSVRQGSNQPQHF. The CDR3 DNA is TGCAGTGTCAGGCAGGGCTCCAATCAGCCCCAGCATTTT.

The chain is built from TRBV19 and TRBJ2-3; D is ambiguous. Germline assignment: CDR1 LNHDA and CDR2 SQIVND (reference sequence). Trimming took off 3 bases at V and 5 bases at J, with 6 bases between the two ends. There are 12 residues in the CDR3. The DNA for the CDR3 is TGTGCCAGTAGTATTACCGGAGATACGCAGTATTTT. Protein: CASSITGDTQYF.

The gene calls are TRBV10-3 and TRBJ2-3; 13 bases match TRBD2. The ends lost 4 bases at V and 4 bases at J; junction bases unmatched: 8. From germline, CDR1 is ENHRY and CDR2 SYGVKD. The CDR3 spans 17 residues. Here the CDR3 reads CAISATSGRAVADTQYF. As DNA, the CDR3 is TGTGCCATCAGTGCCACTAGCGGGAGGGCCGTCGCAGATACGCAGTATTTT.

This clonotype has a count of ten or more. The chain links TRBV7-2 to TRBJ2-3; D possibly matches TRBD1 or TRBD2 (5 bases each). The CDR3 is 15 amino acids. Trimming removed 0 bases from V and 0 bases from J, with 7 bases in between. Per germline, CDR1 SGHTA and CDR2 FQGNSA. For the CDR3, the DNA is TGTGCCAGCAGCTTAGCGTGGGGGAGCACAGATACGCAGTATTTT. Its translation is CASSLAWGSTDTQYF.

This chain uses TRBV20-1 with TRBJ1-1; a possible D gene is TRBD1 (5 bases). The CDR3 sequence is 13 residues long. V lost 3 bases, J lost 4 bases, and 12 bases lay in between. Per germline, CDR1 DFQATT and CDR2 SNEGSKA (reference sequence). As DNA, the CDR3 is TGCAGTGCTAGGTCACAGGTTGGCACTGAAGCTTTCTTT. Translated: CSARSQVGTEAFF.

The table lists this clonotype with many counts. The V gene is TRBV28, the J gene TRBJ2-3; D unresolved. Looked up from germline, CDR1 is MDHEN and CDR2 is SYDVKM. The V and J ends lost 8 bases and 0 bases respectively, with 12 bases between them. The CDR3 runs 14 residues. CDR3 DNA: TGTGCCAGCCGTACCCCTGCCAGCACAGATACGCAGTATTTT. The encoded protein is CASRTPASTDTQYF.

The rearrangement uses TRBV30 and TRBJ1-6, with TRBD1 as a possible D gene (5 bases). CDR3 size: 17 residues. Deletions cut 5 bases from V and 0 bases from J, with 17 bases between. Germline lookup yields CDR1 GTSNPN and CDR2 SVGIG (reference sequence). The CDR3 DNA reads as TGTGCCTGGGGTGGACAAGGCAGGAGCTCCTATAATTCACCCCTCCACTTT. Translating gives CAWGGQGRSSYNSPLHF.

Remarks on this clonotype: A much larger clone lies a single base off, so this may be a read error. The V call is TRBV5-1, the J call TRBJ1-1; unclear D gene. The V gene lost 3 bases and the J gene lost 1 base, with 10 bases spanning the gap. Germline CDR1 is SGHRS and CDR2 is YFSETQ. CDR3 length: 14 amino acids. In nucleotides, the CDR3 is TGCGCCAGCAGCTGGAATGTGGGGAACACTGAAGCTTTCTTT. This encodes CASSWNVGNTEAFF.

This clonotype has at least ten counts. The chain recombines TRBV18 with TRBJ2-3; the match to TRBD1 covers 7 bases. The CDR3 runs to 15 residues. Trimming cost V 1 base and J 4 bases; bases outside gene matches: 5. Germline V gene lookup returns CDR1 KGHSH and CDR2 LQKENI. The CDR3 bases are TGTGCCAGCTCACCACTCAGGGGGTCCGCAGATACGCAGTATTTT. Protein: CASSPLRGSADTQYF.

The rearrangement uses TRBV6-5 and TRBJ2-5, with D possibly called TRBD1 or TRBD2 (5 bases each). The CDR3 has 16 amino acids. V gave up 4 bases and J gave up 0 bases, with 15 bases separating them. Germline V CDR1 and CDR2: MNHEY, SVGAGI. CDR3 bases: TGTGCCAGCAGTTCCCCGACAGAGGGGTACCAAGAGACCCAGTACTTC. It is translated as CASSSPTEGYQETQYF.

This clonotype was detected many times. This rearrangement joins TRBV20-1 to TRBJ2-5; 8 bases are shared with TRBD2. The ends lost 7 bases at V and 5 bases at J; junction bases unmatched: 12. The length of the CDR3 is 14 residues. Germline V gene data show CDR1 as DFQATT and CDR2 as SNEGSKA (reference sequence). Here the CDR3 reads CSVRAGGLSETQYF. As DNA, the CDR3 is TGCAGTGTACGGGCGGGGGGTCTATCGGAGACCCAGTACTTC.

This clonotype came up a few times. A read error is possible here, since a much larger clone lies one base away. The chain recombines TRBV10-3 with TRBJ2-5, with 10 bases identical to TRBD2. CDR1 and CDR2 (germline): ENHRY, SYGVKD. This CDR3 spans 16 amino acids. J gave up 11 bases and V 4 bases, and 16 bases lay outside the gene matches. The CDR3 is CAISADLAGVYNEQYF. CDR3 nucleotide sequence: TGTGCCATCAGTGCGGACCTAGCGGGGGTATACAATGAGCAGTACTTC.

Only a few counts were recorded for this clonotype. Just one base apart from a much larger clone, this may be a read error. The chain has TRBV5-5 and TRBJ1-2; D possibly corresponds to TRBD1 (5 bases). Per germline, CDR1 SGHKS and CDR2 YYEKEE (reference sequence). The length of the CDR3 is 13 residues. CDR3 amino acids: CAGSLVGAGGYTF. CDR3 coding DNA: TGTGCCGGCAGCTTGGTAGGGGCAGGTGGCTACACCTTC.

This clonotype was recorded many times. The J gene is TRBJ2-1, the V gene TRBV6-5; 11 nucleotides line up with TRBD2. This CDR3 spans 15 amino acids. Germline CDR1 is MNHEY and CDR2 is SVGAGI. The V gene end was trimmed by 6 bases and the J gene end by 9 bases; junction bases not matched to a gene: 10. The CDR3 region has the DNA TGTGCCAGCAGGGGCACTAGCGGGGGATACGCTGAGCAGTTCTTC. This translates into CASRGTSGGYAEQFF.

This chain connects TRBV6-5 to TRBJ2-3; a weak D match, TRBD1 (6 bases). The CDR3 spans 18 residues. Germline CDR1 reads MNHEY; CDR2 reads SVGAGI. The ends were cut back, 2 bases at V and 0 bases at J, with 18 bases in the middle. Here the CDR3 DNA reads TGTGCCAGCAGTTACCGGACAGCACAGGCGGACAGCACAGATACGCAGTATTTT. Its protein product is CASSYRTAQADSTDTQYF.

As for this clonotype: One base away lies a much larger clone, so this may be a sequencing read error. The DNA for the CDR3 is TGTGCCAGCAACCGACAGGCGAGCTCCTACAATGAGCAGTTCTTC. This codes for CASNRQASSYNEQFF. This rearrangement joins TRBV25-1 to TRBJ2-1, with a possible D match to TRBD1 (6 bases). Germline V gives CDR1 MGHDK, CDR2 SYGVNS. The CDR3 runs 15 residues. V was trimmed by 7 bases and J by 0 bases, leaving 13 bases between them.

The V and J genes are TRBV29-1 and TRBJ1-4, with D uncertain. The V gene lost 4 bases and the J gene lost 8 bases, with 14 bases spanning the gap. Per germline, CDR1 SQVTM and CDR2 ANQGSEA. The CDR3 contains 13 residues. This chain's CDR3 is CSVVGSWQEKLFF. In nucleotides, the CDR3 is TGCAGCGTTGTAGGCAGCTGGCAGGAAAAACTGTTTTTT.

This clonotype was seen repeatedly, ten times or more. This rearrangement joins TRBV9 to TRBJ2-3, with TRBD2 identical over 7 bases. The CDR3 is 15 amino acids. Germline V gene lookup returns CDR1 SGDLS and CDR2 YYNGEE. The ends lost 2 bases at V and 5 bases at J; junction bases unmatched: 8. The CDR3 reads CASSVVQGGRDTQYF. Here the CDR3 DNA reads TGTGCCAGCAGCGTGGTGCAGGGCGGGAGAGATACGCAGTATTTT. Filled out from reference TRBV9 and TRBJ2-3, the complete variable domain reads DSGVTQTPKHLITATGQRVTLRCSPRSGDLSVYWYQQSLDQGLQFLIQYYNGEERAKGNILERFSAQQFPDLHSELNLSSLELGDSALYFCASSVVQGGRDTQYFGPGTRLTVL.

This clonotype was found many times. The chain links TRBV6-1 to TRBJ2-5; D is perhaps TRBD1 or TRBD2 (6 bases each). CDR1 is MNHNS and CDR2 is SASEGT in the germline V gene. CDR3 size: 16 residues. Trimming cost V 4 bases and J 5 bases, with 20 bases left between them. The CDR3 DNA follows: TGTGCCAGCAGTGCCTCCCGGGGGCCTCCCGGGGAGACCCAGTACTTC. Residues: CASSASRGPPGETQYF.

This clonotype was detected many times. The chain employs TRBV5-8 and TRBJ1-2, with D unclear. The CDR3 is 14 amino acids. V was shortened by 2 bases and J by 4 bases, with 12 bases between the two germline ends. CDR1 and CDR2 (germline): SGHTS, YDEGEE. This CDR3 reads CASSFGNIRYGYTF. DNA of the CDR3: TGTGCCAGCAGCTTCGGAAACATTCGCTATGGCTACACCTTC.

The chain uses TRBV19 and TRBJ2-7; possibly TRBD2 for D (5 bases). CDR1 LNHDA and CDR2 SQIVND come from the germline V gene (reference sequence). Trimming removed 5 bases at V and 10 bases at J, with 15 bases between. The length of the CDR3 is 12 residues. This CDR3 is CASSAPLAIQYF. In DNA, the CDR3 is TGTGCCAGTAGTGCCCCCCTAGCAATTCAGTACTTC.

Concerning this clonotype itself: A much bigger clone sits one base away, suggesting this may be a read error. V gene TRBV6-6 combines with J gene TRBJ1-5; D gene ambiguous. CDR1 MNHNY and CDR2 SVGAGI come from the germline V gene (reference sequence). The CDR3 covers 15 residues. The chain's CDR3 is CANSYSPGLWQPQHF. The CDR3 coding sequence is TGTGCCAACAGTTACTCTCCTGGGTTGTGGCAGCCCCAGCATTTT.